This TCR beta chain came from a study of PD-1 blockade in classical Hodgkin lymphoma. CDR3 length: 15 residues. Germline lookup yields CDR1 MNHEY and CDR2 SVGAGI. Trimming removed 4 bases from V and 9 bases from J; junction bases left unmatched: 12. Comments on this clone: Its target is not known.

Points from the study as a whole: The study reported lower baseline TCR diversity in newly diagnosed patients than in healthy donors. Whatever underlies the repertoire differences (possibly disease activity or prior therapy) remains undefined.

Data came from immunoSEQ multiplex PCR; TCRdb stores just in-frame clones and leaves some out. The repertoire consists of 15,000 to 20,000 clones, with about nine tenths occurring once and the leading ten covering around 3.9%. Time point in this sample: newly diagnosed, previously untreated cHL patient sample. A comparison was provided by newly diagnosed, untreated classical Hodgkin lymphoma PBMCs. The specimen was peripheral blood mononuclear cells (PBMCs). This clonotype originated in a human donor with classical Hodgkin lymphoma. The chain links TRBV6-5 to TRBJ2-1, with TRBD1 matching 7 bases. The CDR3 loop reads CASSFRPTGKSEQFF. Here the CDR3 DNA reads TGTGCCAGCAGTTTTAGACCGACAGGGAAGAGTGAGCAGTTCTTC.